Listed below are T cell receptor beta chains from one sample, sequenced in a study of blood T cell repertoires in COVID-19. This table comes from immunoSEQ multiplex PCR, and its TCRdb copy is limited to in-frame clones, with some not included. The table lists a few hundred thousand clones, approximately 86% of them singletons, with about 10% in the top ten. The sequenced sample was peripheral blood. These receptors all stem from a middle-aged man who had recovered from COVID-19. Both conserved end residues are part of each CDR3. The D gene is left open where the match is weak. Clone size, where shown, is once, few, many, or a class for clones that have expanded.

clone_size: -; v_call: TRBV3-1/TRBV3-2; d_call: -; j_call: TRBJ1-1; cdr3_nt: TGTGCCAGCAGCCAATTTAAGGGGTCCATGAACACTGAAGCTTTCTTT; cdr3_aa: CASSQFKGSMNTEAFF
clone_size: -; v_call: TRBV5-4; d_call: -; j_call: TRBJ2-5; cdr3_nt: TGTGCCAGCAGCTTGGGTCTCCCAGTGCAAGAGACCCAGTACTTC; cdr3_aa: CASSLGLPVQETQYF
clone_size: once; v_call: TRBV5-6; d_call: -; j_call: TRBJ1-5; cdr3_nt: TGTGCCAGCAGCTCCACTCGGGCGGGTTTCGATCAGCCCCAGCATTTT; cdr3_aa: CASSSTRAGFDQPQHF
clone_size: -; v_call: TRBV5-1; d_call: -; j_call: TRBJ2-1; cdr3_nt: TGCGCCAGCAGTAAGACCCCGAAGGGGAACTACAATGAGCAGTTCTTC; cdr3_aa: CASSKTPKGNYNEQFF
clone_size: once; v_call: TRBV7-2; d_call: -; j_call: TRBJ2-3; cdr3_nt: TGTGCCAGCAGCCCGGCCCGGGCGGGACCCTCGGATACGCAGTATTTT; cdr3_aa: CASSPARAGPSDTQYF
clone_size: -; v_call: TRBV7-2; d_call: -; j_call: TRBJ1-1; cdr3_nt: TGTGCCAGCAGCCGGTCGTCGGGAAGTATTTCGAACACTGAAGCTTTCTTT; cdr3_aa: CASSRSSGSISNTEAFF
clone_size: -; v_call: TRBV4-1; d_call: -; j_call: TRBJ2-2; cdr3_nt: TGCGCCAGCAGCCACCCTAGGAACAGGCCATCGAACACCGGGGAGCTGTTTTTT; cdr3_aa: CASSHPRNRPSNTGELFF
clone_size: once; v_call: TRBV7-3; d_call: TRBD2; j_call: TRBJ2-1; cdr3_nt: TGTGCCAGCAGCTACACGGGACTAGCAGAGTACAATGAGCAGTTCTTC; cdr3_aa: CASSYTGLAEYNEQFF
clone_size: -; v_call: TRBV5-1; d_call: -; j_call: TRBJ2-7; cdr3_nt: TGCGCCAGCAGCTCCTCCGGAGGCAACTACGAGCAGTACTTC; cdr3_aa: CASSSSGGNYEQYF
clone_size: -; v_call: TRBV14; d_call: TRBD2; j_call: TRBJ2-3; cdr3_nt: TGTGCCAGCAGCGAAAGATCCGGGGTAGCGGGAGCCCCCCAGTTAAGGGCTACGCAGTATTTT; cdr3_aa: CASSERSGVAGAPQLRATQYF
clone_size: -; v_call: TRBV11-2; d_call: TRBD2; j_call: TRBJ2-7; cdr3_nt: TGTGCCAGCAGCTTGGGACTAGCGGGAGTCAACATCTACGAGCAGTACTTC; cdr3_aa: CASSLGLAGVNIYEQYF
clone_size: -; v_call: TRBV7-9; d_call: TRBD1; j_call: TRBJ2-7; cdr3_nt: TGTGCCAGCAGCTCTTACCGGGACAGGGGCTACGAGCAGTACTTC; cdr3_aa: CASSSYRDRGYEQYF
clone_size: -; v_call: TRBV4-3; d_call: -; j_call: TRBJ2-3; cdr3_nt: TGCGCCAGCAGCGGAGCTCCTAGCACAGATACGCAGTATTTT; cdr3_aa: CASSGAPSTDTQYF
clone_size: -; v_call: TRBV7-8; d_call: TRBD2; j_call: TRBJ2-3; cdr3_nt: TGTGCCAGCAGCTTAGCGCTAGCGGGAAAAGGGGCCACAGATACGCAGTATTTT; cdr3_aa: CASSLALAGKGATDTQYF